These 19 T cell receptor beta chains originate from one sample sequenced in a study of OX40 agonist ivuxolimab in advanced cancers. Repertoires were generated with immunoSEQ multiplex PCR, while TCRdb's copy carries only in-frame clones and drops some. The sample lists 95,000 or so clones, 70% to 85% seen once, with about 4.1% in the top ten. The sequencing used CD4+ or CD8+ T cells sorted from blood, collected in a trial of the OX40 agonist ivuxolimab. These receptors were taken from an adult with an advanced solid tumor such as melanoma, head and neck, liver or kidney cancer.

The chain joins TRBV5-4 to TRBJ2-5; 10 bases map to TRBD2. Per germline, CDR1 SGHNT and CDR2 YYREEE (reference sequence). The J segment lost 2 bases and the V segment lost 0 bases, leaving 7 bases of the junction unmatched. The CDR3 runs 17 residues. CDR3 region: CASSLVTGTSAQETQYF. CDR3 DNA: TGTGCCAGCAGCTTGGTAACCGGGACTAGCGCACAAGAGACCCAGTACTTC.

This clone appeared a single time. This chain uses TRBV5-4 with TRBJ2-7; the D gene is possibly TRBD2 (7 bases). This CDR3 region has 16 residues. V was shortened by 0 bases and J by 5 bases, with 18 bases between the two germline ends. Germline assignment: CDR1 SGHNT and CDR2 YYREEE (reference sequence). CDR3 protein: CASSLDRGRARNEQYF. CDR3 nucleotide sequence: TGTGCCAGCAGCTTGGATAGGGGGAGGGCTCGGAACGAGCAGTACTTC. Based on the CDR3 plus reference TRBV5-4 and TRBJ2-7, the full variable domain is ETGVTQSPTHLIKTRGQQVTLRCSSQSGHNTVSWYQQALGQGPQFIFQYYREEENGRGNFPPRFSGLQFPNYSSELNVNALELDDSALYLCASSLDRGRARNEQYFGPGTRLTVT.

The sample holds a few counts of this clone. The CDR3 is CASSYYRGDTQYF. CDR3 in DNA: TGTGCCAGCAGTTATTATCGGGGAGATACGCAGTATTTT. J is TRBJ2-3 and V is TRBV28; TRBD2 is a possible D gene (5 bases). The germline gives CDR1 MDHEN, CDR2 SYDVKM. The CDR3 is 13 residues long. V was cut by 4 bases and J by 5 bases, with 10 bases left in between.

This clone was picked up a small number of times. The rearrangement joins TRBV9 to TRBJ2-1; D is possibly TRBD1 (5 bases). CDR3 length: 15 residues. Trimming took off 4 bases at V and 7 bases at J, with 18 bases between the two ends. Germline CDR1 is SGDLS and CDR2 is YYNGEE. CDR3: CASSPDPRPGNEQFF. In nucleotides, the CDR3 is TGTGCCAGCAGCCCAGACCCACGACCAGGGAATGAGCAGTTCTTC.

CDR3 in DNA: TGCGCCAGCAGCTTGCAAGGGGGAGGCACCGGGGAGCTGTTTTTT. This encodes CASSLQGGGTGELFF. The chain has TRBV5-1 and TRBJ2-2, with D perhaps matching TRBD1 or TRBD2 (6 bases each). The CDR3 spans 15 residues. With 1 base removed from V and 4 bases from J, the gap between germline ends came to 11 bases. Germline loops: CDR1 SGHRS, CDR2 YFSETQ.

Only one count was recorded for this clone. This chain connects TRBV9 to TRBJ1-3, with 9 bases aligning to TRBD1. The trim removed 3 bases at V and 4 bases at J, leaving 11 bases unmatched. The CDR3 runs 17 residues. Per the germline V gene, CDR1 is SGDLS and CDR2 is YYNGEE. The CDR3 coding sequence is TGTGCCAGCAGCGACACCCGGGGACAGGGATTCGGAAACACCATATATTTT. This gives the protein CASSDTRGQGFGNTIYF.

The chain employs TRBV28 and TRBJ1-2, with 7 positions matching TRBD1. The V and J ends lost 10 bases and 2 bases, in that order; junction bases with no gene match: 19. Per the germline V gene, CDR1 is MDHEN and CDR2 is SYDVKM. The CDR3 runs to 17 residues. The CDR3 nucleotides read TGTGCCACCCGGAGGGACTGGACAGGCGCCTACAACTATGGCTACACCTTC. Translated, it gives CATRRDWTGAYNYGYTF.

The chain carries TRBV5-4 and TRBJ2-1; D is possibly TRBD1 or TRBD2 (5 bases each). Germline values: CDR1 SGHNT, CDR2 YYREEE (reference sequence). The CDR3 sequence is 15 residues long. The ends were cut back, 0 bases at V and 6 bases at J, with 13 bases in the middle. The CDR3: CASSLGDRVGNEQFF. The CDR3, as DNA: TGTGCCAGCAGCTTGGGGGACCGGGTGGGCAATGAGCAGTTCTTC.

The CDR3 here is CASSLDPQGMMSGANVLTF. As DNA, the CDR3 is TGTGCCAGCAGCTTAGATCCCCAGGGTATGATGTCTGGGGCCAACGTCCTGACTTTC. This sequence joins TRBV7-2 and TRBJ2-6, with D possibly being TRBD1 (5 bases). Per germline, CDR1 SGHTA and CDR2 FQGNSA. V lost 1 base to trimming and J lost 1 base, with 17 bases between them. The CDR3 is 19 residues long. Full variable domain (rest looked up from reference TRBV7-2 and TRBJ2-6): GAGVSQSPSNKVTEKGKDVELRCDPISGHTALYWYRQSLGQGLEFLIYFQGNSAPDKSGLPSDRFSAERTGGSVSTLTIQRTQQEDSAVYLCASSLDPQGMMSGANVLTFGAGSRLTVL.

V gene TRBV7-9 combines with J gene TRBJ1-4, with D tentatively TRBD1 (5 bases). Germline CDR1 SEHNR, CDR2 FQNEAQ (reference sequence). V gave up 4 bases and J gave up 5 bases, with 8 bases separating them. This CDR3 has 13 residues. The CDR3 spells CASSSGLNEKLFF. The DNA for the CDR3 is TGTGCCAGCAGCTCGGGACTGAATGAAAAACTGTTTTTT. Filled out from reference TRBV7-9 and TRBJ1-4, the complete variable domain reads DTGVSQNPRHKITKRGQNVTFRCDPISEHNRLYWYRQTLGQGPEFLTYFQNEAQLEKSRLLSDRFSAERPKGSFSTLEIQRTEQGDSAMYLCASSSGLNEKLFFGSGTQLSVL.

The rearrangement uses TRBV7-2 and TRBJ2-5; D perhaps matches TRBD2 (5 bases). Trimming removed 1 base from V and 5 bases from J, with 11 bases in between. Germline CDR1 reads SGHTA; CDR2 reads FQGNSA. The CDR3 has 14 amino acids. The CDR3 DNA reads TGTGCCAGCAGCTTAGGCGGGCTGCTGGAGACCCAGTACTTC. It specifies CASSLGGLLETQYF.

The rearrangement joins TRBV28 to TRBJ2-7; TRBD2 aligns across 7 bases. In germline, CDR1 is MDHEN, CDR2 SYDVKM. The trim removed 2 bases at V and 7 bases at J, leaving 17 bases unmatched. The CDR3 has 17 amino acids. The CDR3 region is CASSLGPYGGGPKEQYF. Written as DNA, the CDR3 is TGTGCCAGCAGTTTAGGACCGTATGGGGGAGGGCCGAAAGAGCAGTACTTC. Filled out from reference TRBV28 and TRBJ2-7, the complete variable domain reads DVKVTQSSRYLVKRTGEKVFLECVQDMDHENMFWYRQDPGLGLRLIYFSYDVKMKEKGDIPEGYSVSREKKERFSLILESASTNQTSMYLCASSLGPYGGGPKEQYFGPGTRLTVT.

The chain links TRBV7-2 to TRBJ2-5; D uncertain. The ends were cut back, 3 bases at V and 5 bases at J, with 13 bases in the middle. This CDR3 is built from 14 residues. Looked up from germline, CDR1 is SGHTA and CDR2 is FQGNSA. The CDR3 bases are TGTGCCAGCAGCTTCTCGCTGAATCGGGAGACCCAGTACTTC. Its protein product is CASSFSLNRETQYF.

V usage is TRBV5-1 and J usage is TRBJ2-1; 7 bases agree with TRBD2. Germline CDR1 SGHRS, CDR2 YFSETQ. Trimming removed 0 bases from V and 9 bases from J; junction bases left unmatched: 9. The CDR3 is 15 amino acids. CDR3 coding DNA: TGCGCCAGCAGCTTGGCCCAAGCGGGATTGGGTGAGCAGTTCTTC. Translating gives CASSLAQAGLGEQFF.

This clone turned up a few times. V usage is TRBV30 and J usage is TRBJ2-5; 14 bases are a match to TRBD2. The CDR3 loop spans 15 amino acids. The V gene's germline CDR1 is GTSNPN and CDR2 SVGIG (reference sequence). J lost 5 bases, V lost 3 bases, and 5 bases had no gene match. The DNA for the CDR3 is TGTGCCTGGAGCGCCGGGACTAGCGGGAGTGAGACCCAGTACTTC. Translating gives CAWSAGTSGSETQYF. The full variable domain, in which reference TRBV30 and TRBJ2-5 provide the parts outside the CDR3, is SQTIHQWPATLVQPVGSPLSLECTVEGTSNPNLYWYRQAAGRGLQLLFYSVGIGQISSEVPQNLSASRPQDRQFILSSKKLLLSDSGFYLCAWSAGTSGSETQYFGPGTRLLVL.

The CDR3, as DNA: TGTGCCAGCAGCCATAAGGACAGGGTTAACACTGAAGCTTTCTTT. It encodes CASSHKDRVNTEAFF. The chain uses TRBV14 and TRBJ1-1; 8 nucleotides match TRBD1. The CDR3 covers 15 residues. Trimming removed 3 bases from V and 2 bases from J; junction bases left unmatched: 5. Germline V gene lookup returns CDR1 SGHDN and CDR2 FVKESK.

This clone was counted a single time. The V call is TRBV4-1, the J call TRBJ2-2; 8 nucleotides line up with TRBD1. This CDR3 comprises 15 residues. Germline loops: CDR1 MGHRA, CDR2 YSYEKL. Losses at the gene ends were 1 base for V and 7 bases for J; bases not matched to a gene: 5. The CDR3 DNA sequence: TGCGCCAGCAGCCAAGGACAGGGGTTTATCGGGGAGCTGTTTTTT. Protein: CASSQGQGFIGELFF.

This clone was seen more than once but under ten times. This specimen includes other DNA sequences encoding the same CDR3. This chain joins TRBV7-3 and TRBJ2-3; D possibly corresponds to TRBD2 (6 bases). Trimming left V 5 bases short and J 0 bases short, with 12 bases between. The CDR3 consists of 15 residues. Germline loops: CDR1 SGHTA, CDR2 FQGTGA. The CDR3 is CASSLVGGSTDTQYF. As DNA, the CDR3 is TGTGCCAGCAGCCTCGTGGGGGGTAGCACAGATACGCAGTATTTT.

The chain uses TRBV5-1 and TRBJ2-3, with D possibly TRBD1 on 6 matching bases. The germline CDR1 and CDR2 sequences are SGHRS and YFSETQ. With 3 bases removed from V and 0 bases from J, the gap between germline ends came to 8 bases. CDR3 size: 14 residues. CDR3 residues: CASSSGQSTDTQYF. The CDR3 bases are TGCGCCAGCAGCTCAGGACAGAGCACAGATACGCAGTATTTT.